Listed below are T cell receptor beta chains from one sample, sequenced in a study of blood T cell repertoires in COVID-19. Profiled with immunoSEQ multiplex PCR; TCRdb holds only in-frame clones, not every one. The table shows about 320,000 clones, with roughly 86% occurring only once. Source material: peripheral blood. The receptors here all came from a woman in her forties or fifties with acute or convalescent COVID-19. Both conserved end residues are part of each CDR3. The D gene is left open where the match is weak. Size is stated for part of the rows, as once, few or many counts, or as a class when the clone is expanded.

v_gene,j_gene,d_gene,abundance,CDR3nt,CDR3aa
TRBV4-3,TRBJ2-1,TRBD2,.,TGCGCCAGCAGCCAAGATTTAGGGACTAGCGGTAATGAGCAGTTCTTC,CASSQDLGTSGNEQFF
TRBV28,TRBJ2-7,TRBD2,.,TGTGCCAGCAGTTTTGTGGGACTAGGGAAGGGGAGCGAGCAGTACTTC,CASSFVGLGKGSEQYF
TRBV27,TRBJ2-1,.,once,TGTGCCAGCAGTTTATCTAGACTAGTAGTCGATGAGCAGTTCTTC,CASSLSRLVVDEQFF
TRBV5-1,TRBJ2-7,.,few,TGCGCCAGCAGCTTGGATGGCAGCTCCTACGAGCAGTACTTC,CASSLDGSSYEQYF
TRBV3-1/TRBV3-2,TRBJ2-2,.,many,TGTGCCAGCAGCCTTCCCGGACATCCCGGGGAGCTGTTTTTT,CASSLPGHPGELFF
TRBV2,TRBJ1-4,TRBD1,.,TGTGCCAGCCAAACCACAGGGGGCTATGAAAAACTGTTTTTT,CASQTTGGYEKLFF
TRBV27,TRBJ2-3,.,.,TGTGCCAGCAGTTTATTAGTGGGCAGGGGTGGAACAGATACGCAGTATTTT,CASSLLVGRGGTDTQYF
TRBV5-4,TRBJ2-3,.,.,TGTGCCAGCAGCTCAGCGGGTAGCACAGATACGCAGTATTTT,CASSSAGSTDTQYF
TRBV3-1/TRBV3-2,TRBJ2-1,TRBD1,few,TGTGCCAGCAGCCAAGTTGGGACAGTCACTGATACCGAGCAGTTCTTC,CASSQVGTVTDTEQFF
TRBV4-1,TRBJ1-2,TRBD1,.,TGCGCCAGCAGACCTCCGGGACAGCCACACTATGGCTACACCTTC,CASRPPGQPHYGYTF
TRBV28,TRBJ2-1,.,.,TGTGCCAGCAGTCCAACCTTTCGAGGAGGAAATGAGCAGTTCTTC,CASSPTFRGGNEQFF
TRBV6-5,TRBJ1-1,.,.,TGTGCCAGCAGGGACAGAGCACAAACGAACACTGAAGCTTTCTTT,CASRDRAQTNTEAFF
TRBV5-4,TRBJ2-6,.,.,TGTGCCAGCAGCCCCGAGGTAAGGTCTTTCGGTGGGGCCAACGTCCTGACTTTC,CASSPEVRSFGGANVLTF
TRBV5-6,TRBJ2-2,TRBD1,.,TGTGCCAGCAGCCCGGGACAGGGCCGCGGGGAGCTGTTTTTT,CASSPGQGRGELFF
TRBV18,TRBJ2-1,.,.,TGTGCCAGCTCACCACCGGGGTTTCGGGATACCTACAATGAGCAGTTCTTC,CASSPPGFRDTYNEQFF
TRBV2,TRBJ1-5,.,.,TGTGCCAGCAGTGAATCCCCGGTCAGGGGAAATCAGCCCCAGCATTTT,CASSESPVRGNQPQHF
TRBV2,TRBJ2-3,TRBD2,once,TGTGCCAGCACCGTGCTGGCGGGAGATATAGATACGCAGTATTTT,CASTVLAGDIDTQYF
TRBV7-3,TRBJ2-5,.,.,TGTGCCAGCAGCTTAAACGTCGGAGAGACCCAGTACTTC,CASSLNVGETQYF
TRBV7-2,TRBJ1-4,TRBD1,.,TGTGCCAGCAGCTTTGACAGGGCTGAAAAACTGTTTTTT,CASSFDRAEKLFF
TRBV5-4,TRBJ1-6,TRBD1,.,TGTGCCAGCAGCTTGCGAGGGGGCGAGAGCTCGGGGTTTTCGCCCCTCCACTTT,CASSLRGGESSGFSPLHF
TRBV5-8,TRBJ1-1,TRBD1,many,TGTGCCAGCAGCGCGACAGGGTTCGGCACTGAAGCTTTCTTT,CASSATGFGTEAFF
TRBV2,TRBJ1-2,TRBD1,.,TGTGCCAGCAGTGAAGAAGGGGGCGATACCTATGGCTACACCTTC,CASSEEGGDTYGYTF
TRBV7-8,TRBJ2-6,.,.,TGTGCCAGCAGGCGGGACAGCTCTGGGGCCAACGTCCTGACTTTC,CASRRDSSGANVLTF
TRBV19,TRBJ2-3,.,.,TGTGCCAGTAGTATGCGGATAGGGGGAGATACGCAGTATTTT,CASSMRIGGDTQYF
TRBV2,TRBJ1-2,TRBD1,.,TGTGCCAGCGTGGGACAGGGGAACTATGGCTACACCTTC,CASVGQGNYGYTF
TRBV5-1,TRBJ2-1,TRBD2,.,TGCGCCAGCAGCTCACACTTTATAGCGGGAGGTGGTTACAATGAGCAGTTCTTC,CASSSHFIAGGGYNEQFF
TRBV30,TRBJ1-3,.,.,TGTGCCTGGAGTGCCCACAGGGTATCCCCTGGAAACACCATATATTTT,CAWSAHRVSPGNTIYF
TRBV28,TRBJ1-2,.,.,TGTGCCAGCAGTCCCCCGGGGGGGTACTATGGCTACACCTTC,CASSPPGGYYGYTF
TRBV15,TRBJ2-7,.,once,TGTGCCACCAGCAGGACAGGTACCTACGAGCAGTACTTC,CATSRTGTYEQYF
TRBV21-1,TRBJ1-5,.,once,TGTGCCAGCAGCAATCCCTCGGCGACTAATAGCAATCAGCCCCAGCATTTT,CASSNPSATNSNQPQHF
TRBV24-1,TRBJ2-1,.,.,TGTGCCACCAGTGATTTGGCAGCAGCGAAATCGGCCCTCTACAATGAGCAGTTCTTC,CATSDLAAAKSALYNEQFF
TRBV10-3,TRBJ1-6,.,.,TGTGCCATCAGCGATACAGGGAGACCACCCCTCCACTTT,CAISDTGRPPLHF
TRBV28,TRBJ1-2,TRBD1,.,TGTGCCAGCAGTTTATGGGTCCAACAGGGGAACTATGGCTACACCTTC,CASSLWVQQGNYGYTF
TRBV30,TRBJ1-1,.,.,TGTGCCTGGGGATGGGGGCAGGACACCCTGGAAGCTTTCTTT,CAWGWGQDTLEAFF
TRBV5-1,TRBJ2-1,.,.,TGCGCCAGCAGGGACCAGGGGAATTCATACAATGAGCAGTTCTTC,CASRDQGNSYNEQFF
TRBV15,TRBJ1-2,.,.,TGTGCCACCAGCAGAGCCTCGGGATTTGTCGACTATGGCTACACCTTC,CATSRASGFVDYGYTF
TRBV9,TRBJ1-2,.,.,TGTGCCAGCAGCGTGGGCAAAGCTAACTATGGCTACACCTTC,CASSVGKANYGYTF
TRBV27,TRBJ2-7,TRBD2,.,TGTGCCAGCAGTTGGACTAGCGGGACTGTATACGAGCAGTACTTC,CASSWTSGTVYEQYF
TRBV28,TRBJ2-3,.,.,TGTGCCAGCAGTTCCTGGGAGTTTGGCACAGATACGCAGTATTTT,CASSSWEFGTDTQYF
TRBV7-7,TRBJ2-3,.,.,TGTGCTAGCAGCTCCGTAGCGGATCACACAGATACGCAGTATTTT,CASSSVADHTDTQYF
TRBV6-5,TRBJ1-2,TRBD1,.,TGTGCCAGCAGCCCCGACAGGGGAATTGGCTACACCTTC,CASSPDRGIGYTF
TRBV12-3/TRBV12-4,TRBJ2-5,.,once,TGTGCCAGCAGTTCACACGACCAAGAGACCCAGTACTTC,CASSSHDQETQYF
TRBV6-2/TRBV6-3,TRBJ2-1,.,.,TGTGCCAGCAGTCCGAATCTAGCGACCAACGATTACAATGAGCAGTTCTTC,CASSPNLATNDYNEQFF
TRBV5-4,TRBJ2-7,TRBD2,.,TGTGCCAGCAGCTCGTTACAGGGAGCACTAGCGGGCTACGAGCAGTACTTC,CASSSLQGALAGYEQYF
TRBV29-1,TRBJ2-4,.,.,TGCAGCGTTGATAGGAGGGGAAACATTCAGTACTTC,CSVDRRGNIQYF